The next 14 T cell receptor beta chains were all read from a single sample in a study of cytomegalovirus exposure and HLA in healthy donors. The PCR used 60 Vbeta and 13 Jbeta primers. Measured with immunoSEQ multiplex PCR; TCRdb has only the in-frame clones, and not every one. The sample contains 100,000 to 150,000 clones, 70% to 85% of which appear only once. The sample comprised PBMCs. The receptors derive from a woman aged 18-30 years in good health and CMV-seropositive.

The chain couples TRBV9 to TRBJ1-5; a possible D gene is TRBD1 (5 bases). Per the germline V gene, CDR1 is SGDLS and CDR2 is YYNGEE. This CDR3 is 15 amino acids long. The V end lost 4 bases, the J end lost 2 bases, and 13 bases lay between the germline ends. The CDR3 region has the DNA TGTGCCAGCAGCCCGGGAGGGGTCGGCAATCAGCCCCAGCATTTT. Its translation is CASSPGGVGNQPQHF.

This clone was detected a few times. This sequence joins TRBV5-4 and TRBJ2-4; D is unresolved. This CDR3 comprises 15 residues. Germline CDR1 SGHNT, CDR2 YYREEE (reference sequence). The germline V and J ends were trimmed by 5 bases and 4 bases, with 16 bases remaining between them. CDR3 in amino acids: CASSPPRLEKNIQYF. Here the CDR3 DNA reads TGTGCCAGCAGTCCGCCTAGACTTGAGAAAAACATTCAGTACTTC.

This chain uses TRBV2 with TRBJ2-7, with TRBD2 matching 9 bases. The CDR3 is 16 residues long. V dropped 3 bases and J dropped 0; count of bases not matched to a gene: 6. Germline CDR1 is SNHLY and CDR2 is FYNNEI. CDR3 amino acids: CASSDGLAGPSYEQYF. The CDR3 DNA reads TGTGCCAGCAGTGATGGGCTAGCGGGGCCCTCCTACGAGCAGTACTTC. Full variable domain (outside the CDR3, taken from reference TRBV2 and TRBJ2-7): EPEVTQTPSHQVTQMGQEVILRCVPISNHLYFYWYRQILGQKVEFLVSFYNNEISEKSEIFDDQFSVERPDGSNFTLKIRSTKLEDSAMYFCASSDGLAGPSYEQYFGPGTRLTVT.

CDR3 in DNA: TGTGCCAGCAGTTTGACCGGGACAGAGTTCATTGAGCAGTACTTC. Amino acid sequence: CASSLTGTEFIEQYF. The V and J genes are TRBV6-5 and TRBJ2-5; 7 bases are shared with TRBD1. Germline lookup yields CDR1 MNHEY and CDR2 SVGAGI. The CDR3 runs to 15 residues. The trim removed 4 bases at V and 11 bases at J, leaving 16 bases unmatched.

Here the CDR3 reads CASSAPGLADNEQFF. The CDR3 nucleotides read TGTGCCAGCAGCGCTCCGGGACTAGCGGACAATGAGCAGTTCTTC. V is TRBV9 and J is TRBJ2-1; 11 positions agree with TRBD2. V gave up 3 bases and J gave up 5 bases; unmatched junction bases: 4. This CDR3 is 15 amino acids long. In germline, CDR1 is SGDLS, CDR2 YYNGEE.

In its sample, this clone was seen once. This rearrangement joins TRBV5-4 to TRBJ2-3; a possible D gene is TRBD2 (6 bases). The CDR3 sequence is 14 residues long. Germline CDR1 reads SGHNT; CDR2 reads YYREEE (reference sequence). V was pared by 4 bases and J by 3 bases, with 12 bases between. The CDR3 bases are TGTGCCAGCAGCCCTCGACTAGGAACAGATACGCAGTATTTT. Protein sequence: CASSPRLGTDTQYF.

The chain uses TRBV5-1 and TRBJ2-1; 9 positions agree with TRBD1. CDR1 and CDR2 from the germline V gene are SGHRS and YFSETQ. V was pared by 0 bases and J by 3 bases, with 1 base of the junction left unmatched. The CDR3 has 15 amino acids. The CDR3 DNA is TGCGCCAGCAGCTTGGAGGACAGGGGCTACAATGAGCAGTTCTTC. Protein sequence: CASSLEDRGYNEQFF.

V gene TRBV6-5 combines with J gene TRBJ2-3, with 9 bases fitting TRBD2. Germline V gives CDR1 MNHEY, CDR2 SVGAGI. Trimming cost V 3 bases and J 6 bases; bases outside gene matches: 7. This CDR3 is 15 amino acids long. The CDR3 DNA is TGTGCCAGCAGTTATGGGCTAGCGGGGCCCGATACGCAGTATTTT. This codes for CASSYGLAGPDTQYF.

The chain uses TRBV27 and TRBJ2-2; 8 bases are a match to TRBD2. Per the germline V gene, CDR1 is MNHEY and CDR2 is SMNVEV (reference sequence). This CDR3 has 14 residues. Trimming cost V 5 bases and J 4 bases; bases outside gene matches: 3. The CDR3 coding sequence is TGTGCCAGCAGTATGACTAGCGCCACCGGGGAGCTGTTTTTT. Translated, it gives CASSMTSATGELFF.

The gene calls are TRBV27 and TRBJ2-5; 8 bases match TRBD2. The CDR3 totals 18 residues. J lost 2 bases, V lost 5 bases, and 16 bases had no gene match. In germline, CDR1 is MNHEY, CDR2 SMNVEV (reference sequence). CDR3 sequence reads: CASSPGVASGGPQETQYF. The CDR3 DNA is TGTGCCAGCAGTCCCGGGGTAGCCAGCGGGGGACCTCAAGAGACCCAGTACTTC.

The chain combines TRBV19 with TRBJ1-1, with 8 bases fitting TRBD1. This CDR3 has 17 amino acids. Per the germline V gene, CDR1 is LNHDA and CDR2 is SQIVND (reference sequence). The V gene end was trimmed by 3 bases and the J gene end by 1 base; junction bases not matched to a gene: 10. This CDR3 is CASSILGLGTGNTEAFF. CDR3 coding DNA: TGTGCCAGTAGTATTTTGGGACTGGGGACAGGGAACACTGAAGCTTTCTTT.

This clone was seen a handful of times. The chain joins TRBV5-1 to TRBJ2-1, with 8 bases fitting TRBD2. Trimming cost V 3 bases and J 2 bases; bases outside gene matches: 7. CDR1 SGHRS and CDR2 YFSETQ come from the germline V gene. The length of the CDR3 is 16 residues. For the CDR3, the DNA is TGCGCCAGCAGCTCCGAAGCGGGGGCACCCTACAATGAGCAGTTCTTC. Its translation: CASSSEAGAPYNEQFF.

This clone was seen just once. The chain has TRBV27 and TRBJ2-1; 8 positions match TRBD2. Germline loops: CDR1 MNHEY, CDR2 SMNVEV (reference sequence). With 4 bases clipped from V and 8 bases from J, the junction kept 7 bases outside the gene matches. The CDR3 consists of 14 residues. Here the CDR3 DNA reads TGTGCCAGCAGTTCCGGGGGGGCCAGGGATGAGCAGTTCTTC. The encoded protein is CASSSGGARDEQFF.

The chain uses TRBV9 and TRBJ1-6; D unresolved. Trimming stripped 3 bases from V and 5 bases from J, with 12 bases between. Germline V gives CDR1 SGDLS, CDR2 YYNGEE. The CDR3 is 15 amino acids. CDR3 nucleotide sequence: TGTGCCAGCAGCGCGCGCGAGGCAGATAATTCACCCCTCCACTTT. Translated: CASSAREADNSPLHF. Using reference TRBV9 and TRBJ1-6 for the parts outside the CDR3, the full variable domain is DSGVTQTPKHLITATGQRVTLRCSPRSGDLSVYWYQQSLDQGLQFLIQYYNGEERAKGNILERFSAQQFPDLHSELNLSSLELGDSALYFCASSAREADNSPLHFGNGTRLTVT.